This TCR beta chain was sequenced during a study of cytomegalovirus exposure and HLA in healthy donors. Trimming removed 2 bases from V and 5 bases from J, with 11 bases in between. CDR3 length equals 13 residues. Germline V gives CDR1 SGHRS, CDR2 YFSETQ. This clone appeared a single time. The PCR was carried out with 60 Vbeta primers and 13 Jbeta primers. Some clones are missing from TCRdb's copy, which holds only in-frame ones; the method was immunoSEQ multiplex PCR. In the table there are around 65,000 clones, 85% of which are singletons. V gene TRBV5-1 combines with J gene TRBJ2-7; D is undetermined. Sequenced material: PBMCs. The receptor comes from a female donor in good health and CMV-seronegative. The CDR3 nucleotides read TGCGCCAGCAGCTTAGACAAGTACCACGAGCAGTACTTC. This gives the protein CASSLDKYHEQYF.